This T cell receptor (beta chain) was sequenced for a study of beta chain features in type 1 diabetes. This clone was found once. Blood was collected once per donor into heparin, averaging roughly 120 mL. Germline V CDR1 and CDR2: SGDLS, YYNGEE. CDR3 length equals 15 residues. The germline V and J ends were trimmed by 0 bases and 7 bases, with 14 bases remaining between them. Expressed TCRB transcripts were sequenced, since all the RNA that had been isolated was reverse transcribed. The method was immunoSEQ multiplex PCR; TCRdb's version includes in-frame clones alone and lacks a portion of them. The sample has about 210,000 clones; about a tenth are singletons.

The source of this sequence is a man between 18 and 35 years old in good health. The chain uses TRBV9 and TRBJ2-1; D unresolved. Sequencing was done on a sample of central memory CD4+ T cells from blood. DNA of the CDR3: TGTGCCAGCAGCGTAGTGGGTGAGCGATGGAATGAGCAGTTCTTC. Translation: CASSVVGERWNEQFF.